This is a list of T cell receptor beta chains from one sample in a study of blood T cell repertoires in COVID-19. Clones were read by immunoSEQ multiplex PCR, and TCRdb kept only the in-frame ones, dropping some. This sample has about 190,000 clones; approximately 90% occur once, and the top ten carry around 1.1%. Sequences were obtained from peripheral blood. The receptors here all came from a young man with acute or convalescent COVID-19. The CDR3 runs from the conserved cysteine through the conserved F or W. A D gene is named only where the DNA matches it firmly. Not every row has a clone size; where given, it reads once, few, many or a size class.

V gene: TRBV11-1
J gene: TRBJ2-4
D gene: TRBD2
clone size: few
CDR3 DNA: TGTGCCAGCAGCTCGGGACTAGCGGTAGCCAAAAACATTCAGTACTTC
CDR3 protein: CASSSGLAVAKNIQYF

V gene: TRBV2
J gene: TRBJ1-1
D gene: -
clone size: -
CDR3 DNA: TGTGCCAGCAGTGAGGGAGGGAGGAGAGCTTTCTTT
CDR3 protein: CASSEGGRRAFF

V gene: TRBV7-3
J gene: TRBJ2-7
D gene: TRBD1
clone size: -
CDR3 DNA: TGTGCCAGCAGCTTAAAAGGAACAGGGGGCGAGCAGTACTTC
CDR3 protein: CASSLKGTGGEQYF

V gene: TRBV5-1
J gene: TRBJ2-5
D gene: TRBD2
clone size: -
CDR3 DNA: TGCGCCAGCCGGACTAGCGGGATAAGGCAGGAGACCCAGTACTTC
CDR3 protein: CASRTSGIRQETQYF

V gene: TRBV5-1
J gene: TRBJ2-3
D gene: TRBD1
clone size: -
CDR3 DNA: TGCGCCAGCAGCGTGCAGGGGGCAGTTCGCACAGATACGCAGTATTTT
CDR3 protein: CASSVQGAVRTDTQYF

V gene: TRBV28
J gene: TRBJ2-1
D gene: TRBD1
clone size: once
CDR3 DNA: TGTGCCAGCAGTTTATTCGGACAGGGGGGGAACAATGAGCAGTTCTTC
CDR3 protein: CASSLFGQGGNNEQFF

V gene: TRBV19
J gene: TRBJ2-3
D gene: TRBD2
clone size: -
CDR3 DNA: TGTGCCAGTAGGGTACTAGCGGGGGGGGAGGATACGCAGTATTTT
CDR3 protein: CASRVLAGGEDTQYF

V gene: TRBV25-1
J gene: TRBJ1-6
D gene: TRBD1
clone size: -
CDR3 DNA: TGTGCCAGCAGTGAATCTGGGACAGGGTACGGTTCACCCCTCCACTTT
CDR3 protein: CASSESGTGYGSPLHF

V gene: TRBV11-1
J gene: TRBJ2-5
D gene: TRBD2
clone size: -
CDR3 DNA: TGTGCCAGCCGGGCCAGCGGGAGGGCCGGAGAGACCCAGTACTTC
CDR3 protein: CASRASGRAGETQYF

V gene: TRBV10-3
J gene: TRBJ1-6
D gene: -
clone size: -
CDR3 DNA: TGTGCCATCAGTGGCGCACCGGCGGCCTATAATTCACCCCTCCACTTT
CDR3 protein: CAISGAPAAYNSPLHF

V gene: TRBV28
J gene: TRBJ2-7
D gene: -
clone size: -
CDR3 DNA: TGTGCCAGCAGTTTATCCTCGGCAGGGGCTCGCGAGCAGTACTTC
CDR3 protein: CASSLSSAGAREQYF

V gene: TRBV18
J gene: TRBJ1-5
D gene: -
clone size: -
CDR3 DNA: TGTGCCAGCTCACTCGATCGGGGTAGCAATCAGCCCCAGCATTTT
CDR3 protein: CASSLDRGSNQPQHF

V gene: TRBV7-2
J gene: TRBJ2-1
D gene: -
clone size: few
CDR3 DNA: TGTGCCAGCAGCGTAGACAGGTATAACAATGAGCAGTTCTTC
CDR3 protein: CASSVDRYNNEQFF

V gene: TRBV28
J gene: TRBJ1-3
D gene: -
clone size: -
CDR3 DNA: TGTGCCAGCATCCAAGTGCTGGCCTCTGGAAACACCATATATTTT
CDR3 protein: CASIQVLASGNTIYF

V gene: TRBV30
J gene: TRBJ1-3
D gene: TRBD1
clone size: many
CDR3 DNA: TGTGCCTGGAGTGGTCAGGGGGCTTTCTCTGGAAACACCATATATTTT
CDR3 protein: CAWSGQGAFSGNTIYF

V gene: TRBV6-4
J gene: TRBJ2-1
D gene: TRBD2
clone size: -
CDR3 DNA: TGTGCCAGCAGCACACTAGCGGGGGGGCCGAGCGAGCAGTTCTTC
CDR3 protein: CASSTLAGGPSEQFF

V gene: TRBV4-1
J gene: TRBJ2-3
D gene: -
clone size: few
CDR3 DNA: TGCGCCAGCAGGGCCGGGACAAAGTCTAGCACAGATACGCAGTATTTT
CDR3 protein: CASRAGTKSSTDTQYF

V gene: TRBV5-1
J gene: TRBJ2-2
D gene: TRBD2
clone size: -
CDR3 DNA: TGCGCCAGCAGCTTGGTGCTAGCGGGAGGCGGGGAGCTGTTTTTT
CDR3 protein: CASSLVLAGGGELFF

V gene: TRBV5-1
J gene: TRBJ2-5
D gene: TRBD1
clone size: -
CDR3 DNA: TGCGCCAGCAGCTTGGTGGGGACAGGTCAAGAGACCCAGTACTTC
CDR3 protein: CASSLVGTGQETQYF

V gene: TRBV2
J gene: TRBJ1-1
D gene: TRBD1
clone size: once
CDR3 DNA: TGTGCCAGCACTCGGGAAGTATCAGGGGGCTCTGAAGCTTTCTTT
CDR3 protein: CASTREVSGGSEAFF

V gene: TRBV6-5
J gene: TRBJ1-1
D gene: -
clone size: -
CDR3 DNA: TGTGCCAGCAGTTACCCTGCGGGCACTGAAGCTTTCTTT
CDR3 protein: CASSYPAGTEAFF

V gene: TRBV10-1
J gene: TRBJ1-2
D gene: -
clone size: -
CDR3 DNA: TGCGCCAGCAGTGTGGCACAGAACTATGGCTACACCTTC
CDR3 protein: CASSVAQNYGYTF

V gene: TRBV25-1
J gene: TRBJ1-1
D gene: TRBD1
clone size: -
CDR3 DNA: TGTGCCAGCAGCAGAAACAGGGGAAAAAACACTGAAGCTTTCTTT
CDR3 protein: CASSRNRGKNTEAFF

V gene: TRBV9
J gene: TRBJ1-3
D gene: -
clone size: -
CDR3 DNA: TGTGCCAGCAGCGTAGGGGTAGAGGGAACTGGAAACACCATATATTTT
CDR3 protein: CASSVGVEGTGNTIYF

V gene: TRBV28
J gene: TRBJ2-7
D gene: TRBD1
clone size: -
CDR3 DNA: TGTGCCAGCAGTGGCAGGGGGCCCGAGCAGTACTTC
CDR3 protein: CASSGRGPEQYF

V gene: TRBV28
J gene: TRBJ1-6
D gene: TRBD1
clone size: -
CDR3 DNA: TGTGCCAGCAGTTTAATTGGACAGGGTGTTTATTCACCCCTCCACTTT
CDR3 protein: CASSLIGQGVYSPLHF

V gene: TRBV18
J gene: TRBJ2-7
D gene: -
clone size: -
CDR3 DNA: TGTGCCAGCTCACCCCTTTGGCAGTACTTC
CDR3 protein: CASSPLWQYF

V gene: TRBV5-1
J gene: TRBJ1-1
D gene: -
clone size: -
CDR3 DNA: TGCGCCAGCAGCTTGGACACAGTGAACACTGAAGCTTTCTTT
CDR3 protein: CASSLDTVNTEAFF

V gene: TRBV10-3
J gene: TRBJ2-5
D gene: TRBD1
clone size: -
CDR3 DNA: TGTGCCATCAGCAGAGGGGACAGTGGACGGGAGACCCAGTACTTC
CDR3 protein: CAISRGDSGRETQYF

V gene: TRBV11-2
J gene: TRBJ1-2
D gene: -
clone size: -
CDR3 DNA: TGTGCCAGCAGCTTAAACGGGGGGGCTAACTATGGCTACACCTTC
CDR3 protein: CASSLNGGANYGYTF

V gene: TRBV19
J gene: TRBJ2-7
D gene: -
clone size: -
CDR3 DNA: TGTGCCAGTAGTATACCCTCTCCAACAGGCGTGATCTCCTACGAGCAGTACTTC
CDR3 protein: CASSIPSPTGVISYEQYF

V gene: TRBV7-9
J gene: TRBJ2-3
D gene: TRBD2
clone size: -
CDR3 DNA: TGTGCCAGCAGCCCTGGGACTAGCGGGGCAGATACGCAGTATTTT
CDR3 protein: CASSPGTSGADTQYF

V gene: TRBV24-1
J gene: TRBJ2-7
D gene: -
clone size: -
CDR3 DNA: TGTGCCACCAGTTCCGGGAGAGCCCCCTACGAGCAGTACTTC
CDR3 protein: CATSSGRAPYEQYF

V gene: TRBV12-3/TRBV12-4
J gene: TRBJ1-2
D gene: -
clone size: once
CDR3 DNA: TGTGCCAGCAGTTTCGCGGAACCCTATGGCTACACCTTC
CDR3 protein: CASSFAEPYGYTF

V gene: TRBV2
J gene: TRBJ2-7
D gene: -
clone size: -
CDR3 DNA: TGTGCCAGCAGTGGGTTGGGTTGGAGAACCCGCGGCGTCGAGCAGTACTTC
CDR3 protein: CASSGLGWRTRGVEQYF

V gene: TRBV4-1
J gene: TRBJ2-3
D gene: -
clone size: once
CDR3 DNA: TGCGCCAGCAGCCAAGAGGCTAGCTCCGTCCCAGATACGCAGTATTTT
CDR3 protein: CASSQEASSVPDTQYF

V gene: TRBV7-6
J gene: TRBJ1-1
D gene: -
clone size: -
CDR3 DNA: TGTGCCAGCAGCTTAAGGGGTTTGAACACTGAAGCTTTCTTT
CDR3 protein: CASSLRGLNTEAFF

V gene: TRBV5-1
J gene: TRBJ2-1
D gene: TRBD2
clone size: -
CDR3 DNA: TGCGCCAGCAGCCTGGGACTAGTCTCCTACAATGAGCAGTTCTTC
CDR3 protein: CASSLGLVSYNEQFF

V gene: TRBV28
J gene: TRBJ1-3
D gene: -
clone size: few
CDR3 DNA: TGTGCCAGCACCAGCAGCGGGGCCTCTGGAAACACCATATATTTT
CDR3 protein: CASTSSGASGNTIYF

V gene: TRBV4-2
J gene: TRBJ1-2
D gene: -
clone size: -
CDR3 DNA: TGTGCCAGCAGCCAAGAGGGGGGGAACAGGCCCTATGGCTACACCTTC
CDR3 protein: CASSQEGGNRPYGYTF